The clone carrying this T cell receptor beta chain was detected many times. What it binds is not known. In the authors' workflow: A classifier of distant metastasis in papillary thyroid cancer was built from CDR3 differences (across clinicopathological groups). TCRdb reanalyzed the PCR reads via MiXCR. TCRdb assigned the V and J calls; the authors' analysis was not used. The sample consists of roughly 98,000 clones, 14% to 15% of them appearing once. Treatment of any kind had been given to no patient before thyroid surgery. The sample belongs to a study of metastatic and nonmetastatic thyroid tumors. Study outcomes and limitations: For both blood and tumor, malignant thyroid tumors reportedly showed significantly higher TCR beta diversity than benign nodules did.

V was cut by 3 bases and J by 5 bases, with 8 bases left in between. The CDR3 sequence is 13 residues long. Germline CDR1 is SGHTA and CDR2 is FQGNSA. This clonotype was obtained from a female donor with papillary thyroid cancer or a benign thyroid nodule (not recorded which). Some clones in this sample may be carry-over from other donors' samples. The sequencing input was blood. The rearrangement links TRBV7-2 to TRBJ1-5; D gene uncertain. The CDR3 reads CASSLGSDQPQHF. CDR3 bases: TGTGCCAGCAGCTTGGGATCGGATCAGCCCCAGCATTTT.